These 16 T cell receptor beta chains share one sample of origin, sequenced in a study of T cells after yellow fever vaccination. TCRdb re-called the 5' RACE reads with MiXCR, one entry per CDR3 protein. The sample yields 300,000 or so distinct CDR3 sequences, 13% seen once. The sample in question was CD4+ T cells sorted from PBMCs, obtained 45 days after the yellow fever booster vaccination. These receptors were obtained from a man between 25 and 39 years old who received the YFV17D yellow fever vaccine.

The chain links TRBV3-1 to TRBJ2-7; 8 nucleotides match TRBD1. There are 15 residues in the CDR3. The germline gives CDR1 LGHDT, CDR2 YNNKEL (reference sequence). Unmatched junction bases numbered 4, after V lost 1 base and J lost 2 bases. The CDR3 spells CASSQGLDRAYEQYF. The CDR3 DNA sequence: TGTGCCAGCAGCCAAGGCCTGGACAGGGCCTACGAGCAGTACTTC.

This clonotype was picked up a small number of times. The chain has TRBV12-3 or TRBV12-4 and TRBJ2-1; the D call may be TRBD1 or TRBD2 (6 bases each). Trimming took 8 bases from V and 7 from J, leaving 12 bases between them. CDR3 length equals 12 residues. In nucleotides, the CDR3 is TGTGCCAGCGGGAGGAGGGGGAATGAGCAGTTCTTC. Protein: CASGRRGNEQFF.

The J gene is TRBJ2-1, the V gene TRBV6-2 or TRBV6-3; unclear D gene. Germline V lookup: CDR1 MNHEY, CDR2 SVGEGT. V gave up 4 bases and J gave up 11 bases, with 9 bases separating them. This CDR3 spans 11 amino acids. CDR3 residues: CASSSPTQQFF. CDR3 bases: TGTGCCAGCAGTTCACCGACGCAGCAGTTCTTC.

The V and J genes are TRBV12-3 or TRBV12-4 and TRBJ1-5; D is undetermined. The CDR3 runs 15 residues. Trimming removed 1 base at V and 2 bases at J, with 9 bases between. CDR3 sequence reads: CASSLDAWGNQPQHF. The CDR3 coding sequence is TGTGCCAGCAGTTTAGATGCATGGGGCAATCAGCCCCAGCATTTT.

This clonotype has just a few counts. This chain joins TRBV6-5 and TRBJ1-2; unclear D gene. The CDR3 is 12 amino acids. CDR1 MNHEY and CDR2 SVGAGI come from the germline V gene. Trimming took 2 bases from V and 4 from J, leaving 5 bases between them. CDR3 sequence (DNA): TGTGCCAGCAGTTACGGGCCCTATGGCTACACCTTC. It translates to CASSYGPYGYTF.

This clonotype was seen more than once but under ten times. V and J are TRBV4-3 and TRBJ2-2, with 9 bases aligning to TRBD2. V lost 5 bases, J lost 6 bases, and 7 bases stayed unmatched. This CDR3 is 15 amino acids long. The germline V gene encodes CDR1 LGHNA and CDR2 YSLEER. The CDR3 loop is CASSGVAGVSGELFF. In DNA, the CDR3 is TGCGCCAGCAGCGGGGTAGCGGGAGTGTCCGGGGAGCTGTTTTTT.

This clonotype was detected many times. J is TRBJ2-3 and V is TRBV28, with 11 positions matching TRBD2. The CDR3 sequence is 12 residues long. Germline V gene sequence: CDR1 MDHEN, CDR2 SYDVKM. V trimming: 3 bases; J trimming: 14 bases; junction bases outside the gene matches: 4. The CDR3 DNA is TGTGCCAGCAGTTTGTCTAGCGGGAGGCTGTATTTT. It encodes CASSLSSGRLYF.

The CDR3 nucleotides read TGTGCCAGCAGCTTAAGGACAGGGGCAGAGGAGACCCAGTACTTC. This codes for CASSLRTGAEETQYF. This chain uses TRBV7-2 with TRBJ2-5, with TRBD1 identical over 9 bases. Germline CDR1 is SGHTA and CDR2 is FQGNSA. The CDR3 is made up of 15 amino acids. The ends lost 2 bases at V and 5 bases at J; junction bases unmatched: 6. Together with reference TRBV7-2 and TRBJ2-5, the CDR3 gives the full variable domain: GAGVSQSPSNKVTEKGKDVELRCDPISGHTALYWYRQSLGQGLEFLIYFQGNSAPDKSGLPSDRFSAERTGGSVSTLTIQRTQQEDSAVYLCASSLRTGAEETQYFGPGTRLLVL.

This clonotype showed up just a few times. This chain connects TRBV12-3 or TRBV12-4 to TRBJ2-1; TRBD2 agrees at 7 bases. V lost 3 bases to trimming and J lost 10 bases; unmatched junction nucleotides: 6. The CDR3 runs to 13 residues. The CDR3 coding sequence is TGTGCCAGCAGTTTTGAGCGGGGCCTAGAGCAGTTCTTC. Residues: CASSFERGLEQFF.

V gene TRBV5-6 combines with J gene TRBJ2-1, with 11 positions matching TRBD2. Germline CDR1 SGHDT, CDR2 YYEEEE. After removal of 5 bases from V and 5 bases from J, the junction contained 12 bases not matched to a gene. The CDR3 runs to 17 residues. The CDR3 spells CASSFHSGRAVHNEQFF. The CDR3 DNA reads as TGTGCCAGCAGTTTCCATAGCGGGAGGGCCGTCCACAATGAGCAGTTCTTC. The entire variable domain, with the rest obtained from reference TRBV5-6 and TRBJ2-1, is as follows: DAGVTQSPTHLIKTRGQQVTLRCSPKSGHDTVSWYQQALGQGPQFIFQYYEEEERQRGNFPDRFSGHQFPNYSSELNVNALLLGDSALYLCASSFHSGRAVHNEQFFGPGTRLTVL.

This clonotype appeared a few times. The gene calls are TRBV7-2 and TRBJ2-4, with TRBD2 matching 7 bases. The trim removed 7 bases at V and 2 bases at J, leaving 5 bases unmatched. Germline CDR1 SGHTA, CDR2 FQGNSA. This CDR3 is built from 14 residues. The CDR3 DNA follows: TGTGCCAGCACCTCGGGGGGATCCAAAAACATTCAGTACTTC. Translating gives CASTSGGSKNIQYF. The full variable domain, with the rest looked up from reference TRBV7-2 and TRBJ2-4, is GAGVSQSPSNKVTEKGKDVELRCDPISGHTALYWYRQSLGQGLEFLIYFQGNSAPDKSGLPSDRFSAERTGGSVSTLTIQRTQQEDSAVYLCASTSGGSKNIQYFGAGTRLSVL.

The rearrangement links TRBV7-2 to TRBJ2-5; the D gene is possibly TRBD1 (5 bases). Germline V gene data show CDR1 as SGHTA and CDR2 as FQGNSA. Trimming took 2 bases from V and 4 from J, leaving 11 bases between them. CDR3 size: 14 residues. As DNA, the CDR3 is TGTGCCAGCAGCTTACTGGGGCGTGGAGAGACCCAGTACTTC. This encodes CASSLLGRGETQYF.

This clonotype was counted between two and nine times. CDR3 nucleotides: TGTGCCACCAGTGAGGGGGGTTCCTACGAGCAGTACTTC. Translation gives CATSEGGSYEQYF. V is TRBV24-1 and J is TRBJ2-7; TRBD2 is a possible D gene (6 bases). The CDR3 totals 13 residues. The germline V and J ends were trimmed by 4 bases and 1 base, with 7 bases remaining between them. The germline CDR1 and CDR2 sequences are KGHDR and SFDVKD.

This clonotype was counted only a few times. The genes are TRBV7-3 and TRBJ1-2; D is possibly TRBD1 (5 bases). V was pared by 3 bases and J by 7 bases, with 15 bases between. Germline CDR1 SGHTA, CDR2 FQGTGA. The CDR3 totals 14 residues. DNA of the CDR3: TGTGCCAGCAGCTTGGGGCCCCAGGGCACTGGCTACACCTTC. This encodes CASSLGPQGTGYTF.

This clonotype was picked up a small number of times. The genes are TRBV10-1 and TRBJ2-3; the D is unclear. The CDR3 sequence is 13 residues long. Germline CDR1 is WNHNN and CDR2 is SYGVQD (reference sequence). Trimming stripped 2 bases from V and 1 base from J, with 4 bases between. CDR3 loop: CASSETGTDTQYF. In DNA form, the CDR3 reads TGCGCCAGCAGTGAGACAGGCACAGATACGCAGTATTTT.

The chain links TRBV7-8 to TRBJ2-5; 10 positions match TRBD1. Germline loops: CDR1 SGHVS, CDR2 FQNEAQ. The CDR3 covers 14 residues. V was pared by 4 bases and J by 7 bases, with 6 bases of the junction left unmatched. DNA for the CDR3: TGTGCCAGCAGCTGGGGGACAGGGGTGGCGACCCAGTACTTC. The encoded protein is CASSWGTGVATQYF.